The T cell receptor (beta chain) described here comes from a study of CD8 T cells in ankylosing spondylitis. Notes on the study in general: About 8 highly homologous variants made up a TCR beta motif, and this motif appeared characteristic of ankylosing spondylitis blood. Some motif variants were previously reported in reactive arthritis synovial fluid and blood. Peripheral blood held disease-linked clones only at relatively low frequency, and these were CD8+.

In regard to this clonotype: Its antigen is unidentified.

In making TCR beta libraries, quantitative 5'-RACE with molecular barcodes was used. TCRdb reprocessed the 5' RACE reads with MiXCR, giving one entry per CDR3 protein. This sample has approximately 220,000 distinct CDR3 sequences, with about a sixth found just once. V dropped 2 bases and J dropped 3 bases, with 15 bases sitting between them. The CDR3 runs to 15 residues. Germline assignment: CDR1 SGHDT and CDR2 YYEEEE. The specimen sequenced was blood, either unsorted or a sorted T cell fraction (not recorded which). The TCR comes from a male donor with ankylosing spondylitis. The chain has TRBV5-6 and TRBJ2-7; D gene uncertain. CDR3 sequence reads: CASSFRAQSGYEQYF. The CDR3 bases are TGTGCCAGCAGCTTCCGGGCTCAATCCGGCTACGAGCAGTACTTC.